This T cell receptor beta chain was captured by sequencing in a study of breast tumors, draining lymph nodes, adjacent tissues. Overall study findings and caveats: Tumor and nontumor repertoires were significantly more similar in luminal-like than in basal-like breast cancer. The data were judged consistent with most tumor T cells coming from lymph node and expanding in tumor. Compared with lymph nodes, tumors were less diverse; compared with nontumor tissue, more.

This clonotype was counted many times. The antigen is not known. Samples came from axillary lymph nodes draining the breast cancer. TCRdb re-called the multiplex PCR reads with MiXCR, one entry per CDR3 protein. The sample shows 150,000 to 200,000 distinct CDR3 sequences, approximately 33% of them seen only once. Sequences were obtained from axillary lymph node tissue. The receptor's source is a female donor with breast cancer. Some clones in this sample may be carry-over from other donors' samples.

The CDR3 reads CASSGPDRVGEKLFF. Written as DNA, the CDR3 is TGTGCCAGCAGTGGTCCAGACAGGGTTGGAGAAAAACTGTTTTTT. This rearrangement joins TRBV12-3 or TRBV12-4 to TRBJ1-4, with 7 nucleotides matching TRBD1. The CDR3 consists of 15 residues. Trimming at V came to 5 bases and at J to 8 bases, leaving 11 bases not matched to a gene.